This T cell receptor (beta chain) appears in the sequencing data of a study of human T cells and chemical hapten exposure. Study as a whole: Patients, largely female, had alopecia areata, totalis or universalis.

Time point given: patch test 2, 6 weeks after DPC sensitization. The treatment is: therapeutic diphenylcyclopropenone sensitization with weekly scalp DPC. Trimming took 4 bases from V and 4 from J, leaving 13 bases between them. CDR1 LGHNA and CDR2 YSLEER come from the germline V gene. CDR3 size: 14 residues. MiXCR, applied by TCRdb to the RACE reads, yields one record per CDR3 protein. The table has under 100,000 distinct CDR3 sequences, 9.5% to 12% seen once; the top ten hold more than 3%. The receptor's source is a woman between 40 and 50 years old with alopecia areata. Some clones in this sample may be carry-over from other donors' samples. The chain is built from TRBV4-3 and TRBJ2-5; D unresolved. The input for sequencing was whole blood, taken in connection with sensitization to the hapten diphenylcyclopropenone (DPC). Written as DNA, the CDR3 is TGCGCCAGCAGCCTCGGGCCCCGCGGAGAGACCCAGTACTTC. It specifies CASSLGPRGETQYF.